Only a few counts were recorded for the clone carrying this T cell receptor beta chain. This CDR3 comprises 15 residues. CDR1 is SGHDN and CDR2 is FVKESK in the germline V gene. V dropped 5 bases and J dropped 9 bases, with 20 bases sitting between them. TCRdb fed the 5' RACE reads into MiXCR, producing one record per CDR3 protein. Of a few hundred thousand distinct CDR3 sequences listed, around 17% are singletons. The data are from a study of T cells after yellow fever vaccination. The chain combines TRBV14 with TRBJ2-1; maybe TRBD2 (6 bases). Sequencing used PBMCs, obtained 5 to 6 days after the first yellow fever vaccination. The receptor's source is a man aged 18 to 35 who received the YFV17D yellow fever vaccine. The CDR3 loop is CASSAWGVRSGEQFF. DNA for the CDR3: TGTGCCAGCAGCGCTTGGGGGGTACGTAGCGGTGAGCAGTTCTTC.